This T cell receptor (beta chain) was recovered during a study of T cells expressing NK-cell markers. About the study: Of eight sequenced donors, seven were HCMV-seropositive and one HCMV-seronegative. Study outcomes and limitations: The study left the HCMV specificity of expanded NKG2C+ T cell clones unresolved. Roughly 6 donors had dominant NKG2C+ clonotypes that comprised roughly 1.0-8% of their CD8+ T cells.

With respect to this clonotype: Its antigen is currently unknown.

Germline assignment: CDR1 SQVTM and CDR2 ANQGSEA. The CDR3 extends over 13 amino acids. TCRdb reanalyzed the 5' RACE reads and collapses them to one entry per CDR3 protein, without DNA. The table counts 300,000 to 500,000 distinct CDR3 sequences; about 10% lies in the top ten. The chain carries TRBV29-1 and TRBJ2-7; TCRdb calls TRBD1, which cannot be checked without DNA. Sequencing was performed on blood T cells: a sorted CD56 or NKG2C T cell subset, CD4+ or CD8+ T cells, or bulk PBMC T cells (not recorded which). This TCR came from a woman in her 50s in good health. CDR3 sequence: CSVEAGRKDEQYF.